The rows below give T cell receptor beta chains drawn from one sample of a study of T-cell memory formation after mild COVID-19. Each CDR3 protein gets one entry after TCRdb re-called the 5' RACE reads with MiXCR. Of approximately 270,000 distinct CDR3 sequences in the sample, around 15% were seen once. Sequenced input: PBMCs or a T cell subset sorted from them (not recorded which). The receptors here all came from a man younger than 30 who had mild COVID-19 (a few samples of this study predate the infection). Cell type and time point are not known. Each CDR3 is given with its conserved first and last residue. The order of the fields is clone size, J gene, V gene, D gene, CDR3 DNA, CDR3 protein. D genes are given only for firm matches. Size tells how often a clone was seen (once, few, many) or the class of an expanded clone, and some rows leave it out.

.,TRBJ2-5,TRBV6-5,TRBD2,TGTGCCAGCACTCCACCGGGACTAGCGTTTGCAGAGACCCAGTACTTC,CASTPPGLAFAETQYF
.,TRBJ1-6,TRBV5-5,TRBD1,TGTGCCAGCAGCTGGGGGACAGGGGATAATTCACCCCTCCACTTT,CASSWGTGDNSPLHF
.,TRBJ1-2,TRBV6-5,.,TGTGCCAGCAGTCCAACTCGAGCCTCATATGGCTACACCTTC,CASSPTRASYGYTF
many,TRBJ2-1,TRBV5-1,TRBD2,TGCGCCAGCAGCTTGGTCGGTGGGCTAGCGGGGGCCAATGAGCAGTTCTTC,CASSLVGGLAGANEQFF
few,TRBJ2-4,TRBV3-1,TRBD1,TGTGCCAGCAGCCAAGCCCGACAGGGCATCAAAAACATTCAGTACTTC,CASSQARQGIKNIQYF
once,TRBJ2-5,TRBV3-1,.,TGTGCCAGCAGCCAAGGGGGGGCAAGGGAGACCCAGTACTTC,CASSQGGARETQYF
.,TRBJ1-5,TRBV7-3,TRBD1,TGTGCCAGCAGCCCGACCTATGGGACAGGGGATCAGCCCCAGCATTTT,CASSPTYGTGDQPQHF
.,TRBJ2-5,TRBV20-1,TRBD2,TGCAGTGCTATACGCCAAGGACTAGCCCAAGAGACCCAGTACTTC,CSAIRQGLAQETQYF
few,TRBJ2-1,TRBV2,.,TGTGCCAGCGGGACCGGGTCCTACAATGAGCAGTTCTTC,CASGTGSYNEQFF
.,TRBJ2-3,TRBV7-3,TRBD2,TGTGCCAGCAGTCTAGCGGGGCCGTACGATACGCAGTATTTT,CASSLAGPYDTQYF
few,TRBJ1-6,TRBV4-3,.,TGCGCCAGCAGCCAAGAGTGGATGGACAAAGCGAGATCACCCCTCCACTTT,CASSQEWMDKARSPLHF
few,TRBJ2-7,TRBV4-3,.,TGCGCCAGCAGCCAAGAGTTCGGGGCCCTTCCCTACGAGCAGTACTTC,CASSQEFGALPYEQYF
.,TRBJ1-2,TRBV12-3/TRBV12-4,.,TGTGCCAGCAGTCTGGGGGGAGAAACCTATGGCTACACCTTC,CASSLGGETYGYTF
.,TRBJ2-3,TRBV7-9,.,TGTGCCAGCAGGCGGACGGTTGATACGCAGTATTTT,CASRRTVDTQYF